The 13 T cell receptor beta chains below were found in one sample sequenced in a study of response to subunit inactivated influenza vaccine. TCRdb used MiXCR to reprocess the RT-PCR reads, holding one entry per CDR3 protein. The sample gives over 750,000 distinct CDR3 sequences, over 20% of which show up once; 10% to 13% is in the top ten. The material sequenced was PBMCs from blood, taken 4 to 6 days after vaccination. These receptors were taken from a man aged 50 or older who received an inactivated influenza vaccine.

The chain combines TRBV5-1 with TRBJ2-3, with D perhaps assigned TRBD1 or TRBD2 (5 bases each). Germline lookup yields CDR1 SGHRS and CDR2 YFSETQ. This CDR3 is built from 15 residues. Trimming stripped 4 bases from V and 2 bases from J, with 14 bases between. Written as DNA, the CDR3 is TGCGCCAGCAGCCCGGGACCTACCCTCACAGATACGCAGTATTTT. Translated, it gives CASSPGPTLTDTQYF.

This clonotype appeared many times. The gene calls are TRBV4-2 and TRBJ2-1; TRBD2 agrees at 9 bases. CDR3 length: 14 amino acids. Germline loops: CDR1 LGHNA, CDR2 YNFKEQ. V lost 3 bases, J lost 8 bases, and 5 bases stayed unmatched. CDR3 in DNA: TGTGCCAGCAGCCAGGGACTAGCCGAGTATGAGCAGTTCTTC. This encodes CASSQGLAEYEQFF.

The CDR3 DNA reads TGTGCCAGCAGACAAGACTGGGGACAGGCGGGAGGAGATACGCAGTATTTT. Translating gives CASRQDWGQAGGDTQYF. The J gene is TRBJ2-3, the V gene TRBV28; D may correspond to TRBD1 or TRBD2 (8 bases each). This CDR3 is 17 amino acids long. The V gene lost 6 bases and the J gene lost 5 bases, with 24 bases spanning the gap. The germline CDR1 and CDR2 sequences are MDHEN and SYDVKM.

This clonotype has just a few counts. This chain links TRBV7-2 with TRBJ2-2, with TRBD2 matching 8 bases. With 5 bases clipped from V and 4 bases from J, the junction kept 12 bases outside the gene matches. CDR3 size: 17 residues. CDR1 and CDR2 from the germline V gene are SGHTA and FQGNSA. The DNA for the CDR3 is TGTGCCAGCAGCCTACTCGGCCGGGGGGGCGTCACCGGGGAGCTGTTTTTT. Translation gives CASSLLGRGGVTGELFF.

The J gene is TRBJ1-4, the V gene TRBV4-3; D not resolved. CDR3 length: 17 amino acids. Germline CDR1 and CDR2: LGHNA and YSLEER. Trimming removed 0 bases at V and 3 bases at J, with 14 bases between. In DNA, the CDR3 is TGCGCCAGCAGCCAAGAGCACACGCCGGGGTCTAATGAAAAACTGTTTTTT. Its protein is CASSQEHTPGSNEKLFF.

This clonotype was seen more than once but under ten times. The rearrangement uses TRBV4-2 and TRBJ2-3; 8 nucleotides align to TRBD2. The germline gives CDR1 LGHNA, CDR2 YNFKEQ. With V trimmed by 2 bases and J by 4 bases, 2 bases remained unmatched. This CDR3 region has 14 residues. This chain's CDR3 is CASSQSGGADTQYF. The CDR3 region has the DNA TGTGCCAGCAGCCAATCCGGGGGGGCAGATACGCAGTATTTT.

The chain carries TRBV7-7 and TRBJ2-1; 9 nucleotides match TRBD2. J gave up 6 bases and V 0 bases, and 6 bases lay outside the gene matches. The length of the CDR3 is 16 residues. Germline V lookup: CDR1 SSHAT, CDR2 FNYEAQ (reference sequence). In DNA, the CDR3 is TGTGCCAGCAGCTTAGCAACGCTAGCGGGACTCAATGAGCAGTTCTTC. It translates to CASSLATLAGLNEQFF.

This clonotype was recorded a few times. The chain is built from TRBV20-1 and TRBJ2-7; D tentatively reads TRBD1 or TRBD2 (6 bases each). Germline CDR1 and CDR2: DFQATT and SNEGSKA (reference sequence). The CDR3 is 16 amino acids. The CDR3 region has the DNA TGCAGCCCAGGGGTGGGCGTAGCGGCTAGCTCCTACGAGCAGTACTTC. Its protein product is CSPGVGVAASSYEQYF.

The chain joins TRBV7-2 to TRBJ1-1; tentatively, D is TRBD1 (6 bases). V was pared by 7 bases and J by 0 bases, with 15 bases between. The CDR3 is 15 residues long. Germline loops: CDR1 SGHTA, CDR2 FQGNSA. The chain's CDR3 is CASTLGQLMNTEAFF. Written as DNA, the CDR3 is TGTGCCAGCACCTTGGGACAACTTATGAACACTGAAGCTTTCTTT.

The table lists this clonotype with a few counts. The chain uses TRBV20-1 and TRBJ2-1, with a possible D match to TRBD1 (5 bases). The CDR3 runs to 14 residues. Trimming removed 5 bases at V and 3 bases at J, with 14 bases between. Germline lookup yields CDR1 DFQATT and CDR2 SNEGSKA (reference sequence). CDR3 protein: CSALDSQSYNEQFF. CDR3 nucleotide sequence: TGCAGTGCTTTAGACAGCCAGAGCTACAATGAGCAGTTCTTC.

The chain couples TRBV10-2 to TRBJ1-2; D call uncertain. Trimming shortened V by 2 bases and J by 4 bases, and 11 bases separated the two germline ends. The CDR3 sequence is 14 residues long. The germline gives CDR1 WSHSY, CDR2 SAAADI. In DNA form, the CDR3 reads TGCGCCAGCAGTGAGAAAGCCCGGGGCTATGGCTACACCTTC. As protein: CASSEKARGYGYTF.

The J gene is TRBJ2-7, the V gene TRBV14; D gene ambiguous. Germline CDR1 reads SGHDN; CDR2 reads FVKESK. There are 13 residues in the CDR3. Deletions cut 0 bases from V and 3 bases from J, with 6 bases between. Written as DNA, the CDR3 is TGTGCCAGCAGCCAAGATCTAGTCTACGAGCAGTACTTC. Translation gives CASSQDLVYEQYF.

The chain links TRBV6-6 to TRBJ1-5; D not certain. Trimming shortened V by 5 bases and J by 7 bases, and 9 bases separated the two germline ends. The CDR3 loop spans 12 amino acids. The germline CDR1 and CDR2 sequences are MNHNY and SVGAGI (reference sequence). Here the CDR3 DNA reads TGTGCCAGCAGTCGTCCGGGACAGCCCCAGCATTTT. The encoded protein is CASSRPGQPQHF.